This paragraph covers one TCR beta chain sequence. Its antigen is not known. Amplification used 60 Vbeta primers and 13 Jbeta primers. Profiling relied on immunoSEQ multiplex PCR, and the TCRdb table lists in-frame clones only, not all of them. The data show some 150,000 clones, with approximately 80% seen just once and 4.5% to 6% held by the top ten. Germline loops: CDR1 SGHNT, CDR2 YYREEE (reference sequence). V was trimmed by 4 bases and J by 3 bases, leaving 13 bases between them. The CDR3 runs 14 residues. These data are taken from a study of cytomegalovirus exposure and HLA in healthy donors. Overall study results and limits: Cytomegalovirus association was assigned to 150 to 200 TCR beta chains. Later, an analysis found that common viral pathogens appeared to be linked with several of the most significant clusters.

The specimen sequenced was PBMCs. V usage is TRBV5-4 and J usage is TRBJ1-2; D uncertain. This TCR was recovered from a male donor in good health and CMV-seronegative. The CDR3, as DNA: TGTGCCAGCAGCGCCCGACTGGTGGACTATGGCTACACCTTC. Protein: CASSARLVDYGYTF.